This T cell receptor (beta chain) originates from a study of blood T cell repertoires in COVID-19. The repertoire was sequenced with immunoSEQ multiplex PCR; TCRdb's copy has only in-frame clones and lacks some. Of some 120,000 clones detected, about 88% appear once; the ten largest clones hold around 3.8%. This CDR3 has 19 amino acids. In germline, CDR1 is MNHNS, CDR2 SASEGT. Trimming stripped 2 bases from V and 0 bases from J, with 17 bases between. This clone was seen only a few times. The chain is built from TRBV6-1 and TRBJ1-6; TRBD1 is a possible D gene (6 bases). This sequence originates from a man between 45 and 60 years old with active COVID-19. The sample consisted of peripheral blood. For the CDR3, the DNA is TGTGCCAGCAGTGAACAGGGGAAACGTAGTAGCTCCTATAATTCACCCCTCCACTTT. Protein product: CASSEQGKRSSSYNSPLHF.